This T cell receptor (beta chain) was sequenced during a study of CD8+ T cells in alopecia areata. Overall study context: Skin was taken from approximately 6-12-month-old C3H/HeJ graft donors that had spontaneous alopecia and grafted onto roughly 7-11-week-old female C3H/HeJ mice. Study-level results: Mice showed clearer TCR sharing than patients did, a gap that was possibly HLA-related. Sequencing of scalp samples also includes resident alphabeta T cells from normal skin.

CD4, CD8alpha, NKG2D, NKG2ACE and other markers guided sorting of pooled cutaneous lymph node cells. The V gene end was trimmed by 4 bases and the J gene end by 0 bases; junction bases not matched to a gene: 3. The V gene's germline CDR1 is NSQYPW and CDR2 LRSPGD (reference sequence). This CDR3 spans 14 amino acids. In its sample, this clone was seen a few times. Its antigen is currently unknown. These gene names are mouse names. The read falls 4 residues short of the CDR3 end, and the missing part is taken from the germline J gene. RNA extraction and reverse transcription yielded cDNA as sequencing template. Generated by immunoSEQ multiplex PCR, the TCRdb table keeps only in-frame clones and is missing some. Singletons are absent from the sample, which has 250,000 or so clones.

Sequenced sample: CD4+ T cells sorted from a lymph node. The chain couples TRBV1 to TRBJ2-7, with TRBD1 matching over 7 bases. The origin of this receptor is a C3H/HeJ mouse with alopecia areata. This line is of MHC haplotype H2-k. The DNA read from the CDR3 is TGCACCTGCAGTGTCCGGGACAGCTCCTAT. It is translated as CTCSVRDSSY. The full CDR3 protein is CTCSVRDSSYEQYF.